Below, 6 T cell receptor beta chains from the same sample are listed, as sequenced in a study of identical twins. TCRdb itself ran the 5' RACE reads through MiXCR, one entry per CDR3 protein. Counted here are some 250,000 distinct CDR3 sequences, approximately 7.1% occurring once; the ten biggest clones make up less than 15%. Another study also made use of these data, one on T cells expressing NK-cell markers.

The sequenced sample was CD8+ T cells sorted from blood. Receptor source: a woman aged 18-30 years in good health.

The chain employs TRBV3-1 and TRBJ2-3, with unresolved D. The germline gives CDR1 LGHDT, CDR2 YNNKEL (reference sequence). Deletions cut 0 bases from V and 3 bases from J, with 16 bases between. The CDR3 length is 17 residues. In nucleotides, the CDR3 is TGTGCCAGCAGCCAAGAGTCGGGTTCGGCACTAACAGATACGCAGTATTTT. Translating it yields CASSQESGSALTDTQYF.

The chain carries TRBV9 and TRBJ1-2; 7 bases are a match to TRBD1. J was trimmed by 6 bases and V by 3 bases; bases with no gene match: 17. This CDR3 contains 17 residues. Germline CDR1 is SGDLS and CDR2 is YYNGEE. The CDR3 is CASSATPGTEGGNGYTF. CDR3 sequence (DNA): TGTGCCAGCAGCGCCACCCCCGGGACAGAGGGCGGGAATGGCTACACCTTC. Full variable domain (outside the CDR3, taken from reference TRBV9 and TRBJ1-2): DSGVTQTPKHLITATGQRVTLRCSPRSGDLSVYWYQQSLDQGLQFLIQYYNGEERAKGNILERFSAQQFPDLHSELNLSSLELGDSALYFCASSATPGTEGGNGYTFGSGTRLTVV.

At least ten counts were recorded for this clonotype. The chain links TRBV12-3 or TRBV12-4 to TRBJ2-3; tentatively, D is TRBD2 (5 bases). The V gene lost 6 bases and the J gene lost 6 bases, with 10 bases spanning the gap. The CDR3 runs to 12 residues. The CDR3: CASRGGPDTQYF. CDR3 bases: TGTGCCAGCAGGGGCGGGCCCGATACGCAGTATTTT.

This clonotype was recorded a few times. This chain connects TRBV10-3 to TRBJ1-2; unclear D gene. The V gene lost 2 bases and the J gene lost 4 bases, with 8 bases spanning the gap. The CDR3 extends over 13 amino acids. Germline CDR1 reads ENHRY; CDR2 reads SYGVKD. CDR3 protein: CAISETGGYGYTF. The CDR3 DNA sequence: TGTGCCATCAGTGAGACCGGCGGCTATGGCTACACCTTC.

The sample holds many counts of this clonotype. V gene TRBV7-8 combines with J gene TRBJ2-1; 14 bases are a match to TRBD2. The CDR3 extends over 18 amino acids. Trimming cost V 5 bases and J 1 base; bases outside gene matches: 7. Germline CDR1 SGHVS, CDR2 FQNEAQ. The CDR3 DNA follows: TGTGCCAGCAGCGGCCGACTAGCGGGGGGGCGATCCTACAATGAGCAGTTCTTC. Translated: CASSGRLAGGRSYNEQFF. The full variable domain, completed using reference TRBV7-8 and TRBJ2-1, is GAGVSQSPRYKVAKRGQDVALRCDPISGHVSLFWYQQALGQGPEFLTYFQNEAQLDKSGLPSDRFFAERPEGSVSTLKIQRTQQEDSAVYLCASSGRLAGGRSYNEQFFGPGTRLTVL.

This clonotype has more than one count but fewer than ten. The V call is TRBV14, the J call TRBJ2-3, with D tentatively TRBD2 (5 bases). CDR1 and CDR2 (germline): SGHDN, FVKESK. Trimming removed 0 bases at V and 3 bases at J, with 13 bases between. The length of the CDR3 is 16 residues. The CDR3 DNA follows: TGTGCCAGCAGCCAAGACCGCGGGTTGGGGACAGATACGCAGTATTTT. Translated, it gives CASSQDRGLGTDTQYF.